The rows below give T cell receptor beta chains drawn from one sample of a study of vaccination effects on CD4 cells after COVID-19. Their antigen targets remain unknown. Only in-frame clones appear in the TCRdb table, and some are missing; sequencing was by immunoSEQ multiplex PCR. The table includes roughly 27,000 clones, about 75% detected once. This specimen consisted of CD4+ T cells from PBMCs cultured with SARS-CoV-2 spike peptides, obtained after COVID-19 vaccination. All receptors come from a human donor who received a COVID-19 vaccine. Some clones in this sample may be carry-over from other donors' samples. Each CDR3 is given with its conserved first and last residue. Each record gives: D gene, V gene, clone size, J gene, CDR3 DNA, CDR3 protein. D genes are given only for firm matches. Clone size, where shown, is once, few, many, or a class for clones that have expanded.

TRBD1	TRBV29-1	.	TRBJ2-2	TGCAGCGTTGAGGTCAGGGGGCAGGGGGAGCTGTTTTTT	CSVEVRGQGELFF
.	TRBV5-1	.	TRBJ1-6	TGCGCCAGCAGCAGAACCTCGGGGGGGGGTAATTCACCCCTCCACTTT	CASSRTSGGGNSPLHF
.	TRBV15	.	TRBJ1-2	TGTGCCACCAGCAGAGATCTCTACGGTTTGTACACCTTC	CATSRDLYGLYTF
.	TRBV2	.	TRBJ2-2	TGTGCCAGCAGAGTAGAGCGGGCGAACACCGGGGAGCTGTTTTTT	CASRVERANTGELFF
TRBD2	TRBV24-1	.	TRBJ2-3	TGTGCCACCAGTGATTCGCCTAGCGGGGGGCGGGTTACGCAGTATTTT	CATSDSPSGGRVTQYF
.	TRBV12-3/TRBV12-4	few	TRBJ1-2	TGTGCCAGCAGTTTACTGCGGGGAGGCTACACCTTC	CASSLLRGGYTF
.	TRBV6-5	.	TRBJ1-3	TGTGCCAGCAGTCGGGACACTCGACCTGGAAACACCATATATTTT	CASSRDTRPGNTIYF
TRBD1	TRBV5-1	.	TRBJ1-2	TGCGCCAGCAGCTTGGCCAGGGGGCAATATGGCTACACCTTC	CASSLARGQYGYTF
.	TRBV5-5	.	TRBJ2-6	TGTGCCAGCAGCTTGAAGTCTGGGGCCAACGTCCTGACTTTC	CASSLKSGANVLTF
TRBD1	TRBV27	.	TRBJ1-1	TGTGCCAGCAGCCCGACAGGGGAACTGGACACTGAAGCTTTCTTT	CASSPTGELDTEAFF
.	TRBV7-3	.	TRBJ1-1	TGTGCCAGCAGCTCACAGGGCAACGGGGGTGAAGCTTTCTTT	CASSSQGNGGEAFF
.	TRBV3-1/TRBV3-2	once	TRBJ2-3	TGTGCCAGCAGCCAGGTTCCGTCCGGGACTTCTTCTCCAGATACGCAGTATTTT	CASSQVPSGTSSPDTQYF
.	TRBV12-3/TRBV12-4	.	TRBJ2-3	TGTGCCAGCAGCCCATATGATACGCAGTATTTT	CASSPYDTQYF
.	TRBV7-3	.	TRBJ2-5	TGTGCCAGCAGCTTACACTGGGGGGAGACCCAGTACTTC	CASSLHWGETQYF
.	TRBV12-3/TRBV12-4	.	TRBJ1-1	TGTGCCAGCAGTTTAAGGCTGAACACTGAAGCTTTCTTT	CASSLRLNTEAFF
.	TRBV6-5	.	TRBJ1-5	TGTGCCAGCAGTTACGCAACAGATCAGCCCCAGCATTTT	CASSYATDQPQHF
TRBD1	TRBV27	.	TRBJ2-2	TGTGCCAGCAGGAAAGTGACAGGGGGGTATGCCGGGGAGCTGTTTTTT	CASRKVTGGYAGELFF
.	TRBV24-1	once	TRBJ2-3	TGTGCCACCAGTGACCCCGGGCCTTTAACTGGCACAGATACGCAGTATTTT	CATSDPGPLTGTDTQYF
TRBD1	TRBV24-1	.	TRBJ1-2	TGTGCCACCAGTGATCCAACGTCCGGGACAGGGGTAGGCTACACCTTC	CATSDPTSGTGVGYTF